This T cell receptor (beta chain) was sequenced during a study of blood T cell repertoires in COVID-19. Study overall: Sample material is recorded as cDNA or gDNA derived from T cells, B-cell-depleted T cells, or PBMCs.

TCRdb's copy holds only in-frame clones and misses some; the assay was immunoSEQ multiplex PCR. The sample yields some 210,000 clones, around 84% seen once. The source material was peripheral blood. This clonotype originated in a human donor in a cohort sampled during active COVID-19.

The CDR3 DNA sequence: TGTGCCAGCAGCCCCCGGGACAGAGGGCTAAGAAACACCATATATTTT. Translating it yields CASSPRDRGLRNTIYF. The genes are TRBV3-1 (or the pseudogene TRBV3-2) and TRBJ1-3; TRBD1 matches 7 bases. This CDR3 has 16 residues. With 4 bases clipped from V and 5 bases from J, the junction kept 11 bases outside the gene matches. Germline V gene lookup returns CDR1 LGHDT and CDR2 YNNKEL (reference sequence).